The sequence of this T cell receptor beta chain was determined in a study of T cell repertoires in cytomegalovirus infection. TCRdb independently ran MiXCR on the reads; one entry per CDR3 protein. The repertoire includes 450,000 to 650,000 distinct CDR3 sequences, over 35% of them detected once, and about 48% sits in the top ten. As concerns this clonotype: The target antigen is unknown.

Material: cultured PBMCs, obtained from culture after CMV antigen stimulation. The TCR comes from a human donor in good health (CMV status not recorded). Some clones in this sample may be carry-over from other donors' samples.

Here the CDR3 DNA reads TGTGCCAGCAGGGGGGACTGCGTCTTCTACAATGAGCAGTTCTTC. It codes for CASRGDCVFYNEQFF. V is TRBV2 and J is TRBJ2-1; D may be TRBD2 (6 bases). CDR3 length equals 15 residues. V was trimmed by 6 bases and J by 3 bases, leaving 15 bases between them. The germline V gene encodes CDR1 SNHLY and CDR2 FYNNEI.